Listed below are T cell receptor beta chains from one sample, sequenced in a study of blood T cell repertoires in COVID-19. Profiling relied on immunoSEQ multiplex PCR, and the TCRdb table lists in-frame clones only, not all of them. The sample carries 400,000 or so clones, approximately 92% recorded once. Sequencing used PBMCs or T cells enriched from blood (not recorded which). These receptors were taken from a man aged 30-40 years who had recovered from COVID-19. CDR3s leave out the opening cysteine and the closing phenylalanine or tryptophan. The D gene is left open where the match is weak. Clone size is stated in some rows and not others, as once, few, many or a class when expanded.

>.|TRBD1|TRBV18
ASSRGTEHGYRY
>.|TRBD1|TRBV6-5
ASRSQGWAF
>.|.|TRBV28
ASSGNTAATNEKLF
>few|TRBD2|TRBV5-4
ASSLGGSSYNEQF
>once|TRBD1|TRBV9
ASSAGQGIYEQY
>.|TRBD2|TRBV12-5
ASGPSAGAVTDTQY
>.|.|TRBV5-1
ASGSARRGLGELF
>.|.|TRBV5-8
ASSLFNGGGTEAF
>.|.|TRBV7-8
ASSLEAAESFYGYT
>.|.|TRBV3-1/TRBV3-2
ASSPLAGDESPLH
>once|.|TRBV9
ASSVGGRAGELF
>.|TRBD1|TRBV28
ASRIQGAYEQY
>.|TRBD1|TRBV27
ASSHRDRGNQPQH
>.|.|TRBV10-2
ASSVGRGLPYEQY
>.|.|TRBV28
ASSTWTADTEAF
>once|.|TRBV7-9
ASSPSHSQADTQY
>.|.|TRBV28
ASSLYSGKGNQPQH
>once|TRBD1|TRBV9
ASGQASSGNTIY
>.|TRBD2|TRBV5-1
ASSFPDNVGLAGAELETQY
>.|.|TRBV20-1
SGRQNNEQF
>.|.|TRBV5-1
ASSLIQNTGELF
>.|.|TRBV10-3
AISEVQIQPLH
>.|TRBD1|TRBV18
ASSPVPGQGLSNQPQH
>.|.|TRBV20-1
SASHGRGTEQY
>.|.|TRBV30
ACARGLNTGELF
>few|.|TRBV3-1/TRBV3-2
ASSATDWGYT
>.|.|TRBV5-1
ASSGEVDRGYT
>.|TRBD1|TRBV24-1
ATSDYGQGGNEQF
>.|TRBD1|TRBV19
ASSMGNTGDSGNTIY
>.|TRBD1|TRBV3-1/TRBV3-2
ASSPYAGTVGEKLF
>.|.|TRBV6-5
ASRMLRSTYEQY
>.|.|TRBV7-8
ASSDRRDSLGDTQY
>.|.|TRBV27
ASQTGYNEQF
>few|TRBD2|TRBV6-6
ASSRGLAGSTDTQY
>once|TRBD2|TRBV18
ASSPSGANTGELF
>.|.|TRBV7-9
ASSLGEGRGNTIY
>once|TRBD1|TRBV6-1
ASSEGQGSDTQY
>.|.|TRBV7-8
ASTSGTTETQY
>.|TRBD2|TRBV3-1/TRBV3-2
ASSQDLAGGSDTQY
>once|TRBD2|TRBV30
AWSRTGTSSREQY
>.|TRBD2|TRBV6-2/TRBV6-3
ASSLSGSAYEQY
>.|.|TRBV4-1
ASSQESRGTYGYT
>.|.|TRBV30
AWKRQPLGDSPLH
>.|.|TRBV30
ALNRDEKLF
>.|TRBD1|TRBV7-7
ASSPGTGVGETQY
>.|TRBD1|TRBV9
ASSVTFAGRGDTEAF
>.|.|TRBV18
ASSPVAQEQF
>.|TRBD1|TRBV28
ASRLTGAGSSPLH
>once|TRBD2|TRBV19
ASMGYSGSGTGELF
>.|TRBD2|TRBV2
ASADGRRGEY
>.|TRBD1|TRBV28
ASRPGGIGSPLH
>.|TRBD1|TRBV7-6
ASSQGQGGEKLF
>once|TRBD1|TRBV28
ASSDGQGALQPQH